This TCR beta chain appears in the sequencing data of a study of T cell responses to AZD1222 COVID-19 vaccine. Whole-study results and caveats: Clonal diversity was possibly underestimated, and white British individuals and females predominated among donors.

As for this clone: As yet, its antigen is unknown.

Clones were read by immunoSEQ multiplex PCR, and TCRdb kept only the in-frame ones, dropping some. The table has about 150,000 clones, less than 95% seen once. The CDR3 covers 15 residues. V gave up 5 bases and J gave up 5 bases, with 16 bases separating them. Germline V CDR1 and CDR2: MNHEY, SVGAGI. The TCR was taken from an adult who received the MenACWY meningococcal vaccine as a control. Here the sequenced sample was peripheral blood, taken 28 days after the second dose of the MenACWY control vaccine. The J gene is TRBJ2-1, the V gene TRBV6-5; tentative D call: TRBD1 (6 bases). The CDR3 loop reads CASSTGSAQDNEQFF. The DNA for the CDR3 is TGTGCCAGCAGTACAGGGTCAGCGCAGGACAATGAGCAGTTCTTC.